Listed below are T cell receptor beta chains from one sample, sequenced in a study of beta chain features in type 1 diabetes. Libraries were prepared by immunoSEQ multiplex PCR; TCRdb keeps only in-frame clonotypes and omits some of them. The table shows around 70,000 clones, with around 49% occurring only once. Specimen: central memory CD4+ T cells from blood. All receptors come from a man younger than 45 with type 1 diabetes. CDR3s leave out the opening cysteine and the closing phenylalanine or tryptophan. The D gene is left open where the match is weak.

j_gene: TRBJ1-1
d_gene: TRBD1
v_gene: TRBV19
CDR3aa: ASSIVPGQGARTEAF

j_gene: TRBJ2-2
d_gene: NA
v_gene: TRBV5-1
CDR3aa: ASSRDSPYTGELF

j_gene: TRBJ1-5
d_gene: TRBD1
v_gene: TRBV6-1
CDR3aa: ASSAGTGGQPQH

j_gene: TRBJ2-1
d_gene: TRBD2
v_gene: TRBV5-6
CDR3aa: ASSLVEGGNEQF

j_gene: TRBJ1-2
d_gene: TRBD1
v_gene: TRBV5-1
CDR3aa: ASSEGGANYGYT

j_gene: TRBJ2-2
d_gene: NA
v_gene: TRBV7-2
CDR3aa: ASSRRGRTGELF

j_gene: TRBJ2-3
d_gene: TRBD1
v_gene: TRBV5-4
CDR3aa: ASRLQGEDTQY

j_gene: TRBJ2-2
d_gene: TRBD2
v_gene: TRBV27
CDR3aa: ASRRGVDTGELF

j_gene: TRBJ2-5
d_gene: TRBD2
v_gene: TRBV30
CDR3aa: AWSSLAGVGETQY

j_gene: TRBJ1-5
d_gene: TRBD1
v_gene: TRBV6-6
CDR3aa: ASSPAPGQGDQPQH

j_gene: TRBJ1-3
d_gene: NA
v_gene: TRBV27
CDR3aa: ASSSGLQNTIY

j_gene: TRBJ2-7
d_gene: NA
v_gene: TRBV5-5
CDR3aa: ASSWRPGSYEQY

j_gene: TRBJ2-1
d_gene: NA
v_gene: TRBV19
CDR3aa: ASSMRLGDNEQF

j_gene: TRBJ2-7
d_gene: NA
v_gene: TRBV5-5
CDR3aa: ASSLSAGEY

j_gene: TRBJ2-7
d_gene: NA
v_gene: TRBV5-6
CDR3aa: ASSLMVPGNEQY

j_gene: TRBJ2-1
d_gene: TRBD2
v_gene: TRBV5-1
CDR3aa: ASSPLAGGPSYNEQF

j_gene: TRBJ1-2
d_gene: TRBD1
v_gene: TRBV7-8
CDR3aa: ASSLAGQDYGYT

j_gene: TRBJ1-6
d_gene: TRBD1
v_gene: TRBV29-1
CDR3aa: SVSSGTGNSPLH

j_gene: TRBJ1-5
d_gene: NA
v_gene: TRBV19
CDR3aa: ASSITGDGNQPQH

j_gene: TRBJ2-6
d_gene: NA
v_gene: TRBV15
CDR3aa: ATSRWRSSGANVLT

j_gene: TRBJ2-3
d_gene: TRBD2
v_gene: TRBV11-2
CDR3aa: ASSTRLAGRRVSTDTQY

j_gene: TRBJ1-2
d_gene: NA
v_gene: TRBV9
CDR3aa: ASSFEGDPVYGYT

j_gene: TRBJ2-1
d_gene: TRBD2
v_gene: TRBV5-1
CDR3aa: ASSWTSGPNNEQF

j_gene: TRBJ1-5
d_gene: TRBD1
v_gene: TRBV6-1
CDR3aa: ASSEVAGGVQPQH

j_gene: TRBJ1-4
d_gene: NA
v_gene: TRBV10-3
CDR3aa: AIRPSGTNEKLF

j_gene: TRBJ2-5
d_gene: TRBD1
v_gene: TRBV11-3
CDR3aa: ASSRTGTGHRETQY

j_gene: TRBJ2-1
d_gene: TRBD2
v_gene: TRBV11-2
CDR3aa: ASTGLAGANNEQF

j_gene: TRBJ1-1
d_gene: NA
v_gene: TRBV5-1
CDR3aa: ASSLGLNTEAF

j_gene: TRBJ2-1
d_gene: NA
v_gene: TRBV5-1
CDR3aa: ASSSRAETYNEQF

j_gene: TRBJ2-1
d_gene: TRBD2
v_gene: TRBV5-1
CDR3aa: ASSLGVAGVGNEQF

j_gene: TRBJ2-1
d_gene: TRBD2
v_gene: TRBV6-6
CDR3aa: ASRLGTSGEQF

j_gene: TRBJ2-3
d_gene: NA
v_gene: TRBV11-2
CDR3aa: ASSLEGKEGDTQY

j_gene: TRBJ1-1
d_gene: TRBD1
v_gene: TRBV6-6
CDR3aa: ASSYGTGMAEAF

j_gene: TRBJ2-5
d_gene: TRBD1
v_gene: TRBV11-2
CDR3aa: ASSLSSSGTGRETQY

j_gene: TRBJ2-3
d_gene: TRBD1
v_gene: TRBV5-1
CDR3aa: ASSYTTRTGGVSDTQY

j_gene: TRBJ1-4
d_gene: NA
v_gene: TRBV5-1
CDR3aa: ASSLDQFNEKLF

j_gene: TRBJ1-1
d_gene: NA
v_gene: TRBV19
CDR3aa: ASSSHAPWATEAF

j_gene: TRBJ2-1
d_gene: TRBD2
v_gene: TRBV7-2
CDR3aa: ASSLGAGEGLNEQF

j_gene: TRBJ1-1
d_gene: TRBD1
v_gene: TRBV2
CDR3aa: ASRTGTGTTEAF

j_gene: TRBJ2-5
d_gene: NA
v_gene: TRBV6-1
CDR3aa: ASSEVLRDFRETQY

j_gene: TRBJ1-2
d_gene: TRBD1
v_gene: TRBV5-1
CDR3aa: ASSLTGTGNGYT

j_gene: TRBJ2-5
d_gene: TRBD1
v_gene: TRBV2
CDR3aa: ASSGSGTVLQETQY

j_gene: TRBJ2-2
d_gene: TRBD2
v_gene: TRBV30
CDR3aa: AWNGGAAGGELF

j_gene: TRBJ2-3
d_gene: TRBD2
v_gene: TRBV30
CDR3aa: AWSWGRGDTQY

j_gene: TRBJ2-3
d_gene: NA
v_gene: TRBV6-5
CDR3aa: ASSYSTSSDTQY

j_gene: TRBJ2-1
d_gene: TRBD2
v_gene: TRBV10-2
CDR3aa: ASSPLAGANEQF

j_gene: TRBJ1-1
d_gene: TRBD1
v_gene: TRBV5-6
CDR3aa: ASSLAGVGQAAF

j_gene: TRBJ2-7
d_gene: TRBD1
v_gene: TRBV9
CDR3aa: ASSSPGTGLAQEQY

j_gene: TRBJ1-4
d_gene: TRBD1
v_gene: TRBV28
CDR3aa: ASSLEGATNEKLF

j_gene: TRBJ2-5
d_gene: NA
v_gene: TRBV30
CDR3aa: AWSVGRRETQY

j_gene: TRBJ1-2
d_gene: NA
v_gene: TRBV5-1
CDR3aa: ASSENTYGYT